The next 5 T cell receptor beta chains were all read from a single sample in a study of beta chain features in type 1 diabetes. Whole-study results and caveats: People with Type 1 diabetes carried modestly yet significantly shorter TCRB CDR3s in all four CD4+ subsets.

These receptors lack a known antigen. What was sequenced were expressed TCRB transcripts, since all of the isolated RNA had been reverse transcribed. Assay used: immunoSEQ multiplex PCR; TCRdb lists only in-frame clones, some missing. The table lists roughly 700,000 clones, roughly 13% of them singletons. Sequenced material: naive CD4+ T cells from blood. These receptors originate from a man between 18 and 35 years old with type 1 diabetes.

The gene calls are TRBV6-6 and TRBJ2-7, with TRBD1 matching 7 bases. The CDR3 loop spans 13 amino acids. Germline CDR1 reads MNHNY; CDR2 reads SVGAGI (reference sequence). Trimming removed 4 bases from V and 5 bases from J; junction bases left unmatched: 5. The CDR3 DNA sequence: TGTGCCAGCAGTTGGAGACAGGGCGACGAGCAGTACTTC. It codes for CASSWRQGDEQYF.

This rearrangement joins TRBV6-5 to TRBJ1-2, with TRBD1 matching 8 bases. Trimming cost V 4 bases and J 7 bases; bases outside gene matches: 11. The CDR3 runs 15 residues. Germline CDR1 MNHEY, CDR2 SVGAGI. DNA for the CDR3: TGTGCCAGCAGTTCCGGACAGGGAGGAAATGTTGGCTACACCTTC. The encoded protein is CASSSGQGGNVGYTF.

This clone was recorded a few times. Other DNA sequences in this specimen translate into the identical CDR3. The chain joins TRBV5-4 to TRBJ2-3; no definite D call. The CDR3 runs 13 residues. V was clipped by 0 bases and J by 3 bases, with 5 bases between them. Germline V gene data show CDR1 as SGHNT and CDR2 as YYREEE (reference sequence). The CDR3 loop is CASSLAGTDTQYF. CDR3 DNA: TGTGCCAGCAGCTTGGCTGGGACAGATACGCAGTATTTT.

This CDR3 reads CATRGGYGYTF. The DNA of the CDR3 is TGTGCCACCCGAGGGGGCTATGGCTACACCTTC. The rearrangement uses TRBV19 and TRBJ1-2; D may be TRBD1 (6 bases). CDR1 and CDR2 from the germline V gene are LNHDA and SQIVND (reference sequence). This CDR3 is 11 amino acids long. V shed 10 bases and J shed 4 bases, with 10 bases lying between them. The full variable domain, with the rest looked up from reference TRBV19 and TRBJ1-2, is DGGITQSPKYLFRKEGQNVTLSCEQNLNHDAMYWYRQDPGQGLRLIYYSQIVNDFQKGDIAEGYSVSREKKESFPLTVTSAQKNPTAFYLCATRGGYGYTFGSGTRLTVV.

The chain recombines TRBV9 with TRBJ2-1, with 9 nucleotides matching TRBD1. The ends lost 0 bases at V and 4 bases at J; junction bases unmatched: 2. The CDR3 totals 15 residues. CDR1 and CDR2 from the germline V gene are SGDLS and YYNGEE. The CDR3 loop is CASSVDRGPYNEQFF. The DNA of the CDR3 is TGTGCCAGCAGCGTAGACAGGGGGCCATACAATGAGCAGTTCTTC.